The 21 T cell receptor beta chains given below trace back to one sample, sequenced in a study of blood T cell repertoires in COVID-19 (TCRdb year 2020). The library was generated by the immunoSEQ multiplex PCR assay. The immuneACCESS repertoire file appears here via TCRdb, limited to in-frame rearrangements. These files lack a portion of the clones; in checked studies, under half of the deficit traces to unresolved V genes, and the cause of the others is not known. In all, the sample holds 250,000 to 350,000 clones, and 80% to 90% of those were seen once. The top ten clonotypes cover 4% to 4.5% of the sample. The sequenced sample consisted of PBMCs or T cells enriched from blood (not recorded which). Receptors originate from a woman younger than 45 who had recovered from COVID-19.

The V and J genes are TRBV28 and TRBJ2-7; 7 bases align to TRBD2. The J segment lost 3 bases and the V segment lost 4 bases, leaving 9 bases of the junction unmatched. From germline, CDR1 is MDHEN and CDR2 SYDVKM. The CDR3 totals 15 residues. CDR3 protein: CASSSIAGGLYEQYF. In DNA, the CDR3 is TGTGCCAGCAGTTCCATAGCGGGTGGCCTCTACGAGCAGTACTTC.

The rearrangement uses TRBV25-1 and TRBJ2-2; D is possibly TRBD1 (5 bases). This CDR3 is 15 amino acids long. V was pared by 5 bases and J by 2 bases, with 12 bases between. CDR1 is MGHDK and CDR2 is SYGVNS in the germline V gene. Here the CDR3 DNA reads TGTGCCAGCAGTCTAGAGACAGTTAACACCGGGGAGCTGTTTTTT. Translated, it gives CASSLETVNTGELFF.

The rearrangement joins TRBV10-3 to TRBJ2-7; 10 positions match TRBD2. The CDR3 consists of 15 residues. With V trimmed by 2 bases and J by 2 bases, 3 bases remained unmatched. Per germline, CDR1 ENHRY and CDR2 SYGVKD. The CDR3 sequence is CAISEIAGGTYEQYF. The CDR3 DNA is TGTGCCATCAGTGAGATAGCGGGGGGAACCTACGAGCAGTACTTC.

The chain combines TRBV6-5 with TRBJ2-3, with a possible D match to TRBD2 (6 bases). The V and J ends lost 7 bases and 9 bases respectively, with 14 bases between them. The CDR3 has 12 residues. Germline assignment: CDR1 MNHEY and CDR2 SVGAGI. The CDR3 loop is CASNPGGATQYF. DNA of the CDR3: TGTGCCAGCAACCCCGGAGGGGCAACGCAGTATTTT.

The rearrangement uses TRBV6-5 and TRBJ2-7; 8 bases agree with TRBD1. V lost 6 bases, J lost 6 bases, and 7 bases stayed unmatched. CDR1 and CDR2 from the germline V gene are MNHEY and SVGAGI. The CDR3 runs 13 residues. Written as DNA, the CDR3 is TGTGCCAGCAGCCTGGACAGGGTATCCGAGCAGTACTTC. Translation gives CASSLDRVSEQYF.

The chain recombines TRBV3-1 (or the pseudogene TRBV3-2) with TRBJ2-2; D possibly corresponds to TRBD2 (5 bases). The CDR3 has 17 amino acids. Germline V gene sequence: CDR1 LGHDT, CDR2 YNNKEL (reference sequence). The V and J ends lost 6 bases and 2 bases respectively, with 19 bases between them. CDR3 in DNA: TGTGCCAGCAGGGAGGTGACTGGTAGCGTAAACACCGGGGAGCTGTTTTTT. Protein sequence: CASREVTGSVNTGELFF.

The chain recombines TRBV27 with TRBJ2-3; D uncertain. This CDR3 has 18 residues. CDR1 and CDR2 from the germline V gene are MNHEY and SMNVEV (reference sequence). With 2 bases removed from V and 0 bases from J, the gap between germline ends came to 18 bases. CDR3 nucleotides: TGTGCCAGCAGTTTAGGTCTGAGTTCCCCGTCTAGCACAGATACGCAGTATTTT. It translates to CASSLGLSSPSSTDTQYF.

The chain is built from TRBV7-3 and TRBJ1-5, with no clear D. V was cut by 10 bases and J by 8 bases, with 15 bases left in between. The CDR3 consists of 12 residues. CDR1 and CDR2 from the germline V gene are SGHTA and FQGTGA. The DNA of the CDR3 is TGTGCCACGCGACGCGGCGAGAAGCCCCAGCATTTT. Translating it yields CATRRGEKPQHF.

The chain couples TRBV19 to TRBJ1-2, with TRBD1 matching over 9 bases. CDR3 length: 15 residues. In germline, CDR1 is LNHDA, CDR2 SQIVND (reference sequence). V shed 6 bases and J 6 bases; nucleotides not matched to a gene: 11. This CDR3 reads CASSRTRDRANGYTF. The CDR3, as DNA: TGTGCCAGTAGCCGTACCCGGGACAGGGCCAATGGCTACACCTTC.

The chain links TRBV3-1 (or the pseudogene TRBV3-2) to TRBJ2-5; D may be TRBD2 (5 bases). V lost 3 bases, J lost 5 bases, and 7 bases lay in between. The CDR3 covers 12 residues. Germline CDR1 and CDR2: LGHDT and YNNKEL (reference sequence). CDR3: CASSQPGETQYF. CDR3 nucleotides: TGTGCCAGCAGCCAGCCGGGGGAGACCCAGTACTTC.

This chain joins TRBV9 and TRBJ2-1, with a possible D match to TRBD2 (6 bases). This CDR3 spans 16 amino acids. Per germline, CDR1 SGDLS and CDR2 YYNGEE. Trimming took 4 bases from V and 0 from J, leaving 14 bases between them. CDR3: CASSPRPTSSYNEQFF. DNA for the CDR3: TGTGCCAGCAGCCCCCGCCCGACTAGCTCCTACAATGAGCAGTTCTTC. The whole variable domain, remainder taken from reference TRBV9 and TRBJ2-1, is DSGVTQTPKHLITATGQRVTLRCSPRSGDLSVYWYQQSLDQGLQFLIQYYNGEERAKGNILERFSAQQFPDLHSELNLSSLELGDSALYFCASSPRPTSSYNEQFFGPGTRLTVL.

The J gene is TRBJ1-4, the V gene TRBV28; TRBD1 aligns across 8 bases. Looked up from germline, CDR1 is MDHEN and CDR2 is SYDVKM. The CDR3 runs 14 residues. The junction had 6 bases not matched to a gene; V was cut back by 8 bases and J by 4 bases. Written as DNA, the CDR3 is TGTGCCAGCGAGCCAGGGGGCCTTAATGAAAAACTGTTTTTT. Amino acids: CASEPGGLNEKLFF. The whole variable domain, filled in from reference TRBV28 and TRBJ1-4, reads DVKVTQSSRYLVKRTGEKVFLECVQDMDHENMFWYRQDPGLGLRLIYFSYDVKMKEKGDIPEGYSVSREKKERFSLILESASTNQTSMYLCASEPGGLNEKLFFGSGTQLSVL.

The table lists this clone with a count of one. V is TRBV27 and J is TRBJ1-3; D is uncertain. Trimming took 2 bases from V and 0 from J, leaving 5 bases between them. The CDR3 has 14 residues. Looked up from germline, CDR1 is MNHEY and CDR2 is SMNVEV (reference sequence). In DNA form, the CDR3 reads TGTGCCAGCAGTTTAAGCCACTCTGGAAACACCATATATTTT. It is translated as CASSLSHSGNTIYF.

The chain joins TRBV29-1 to TRBJ1-3; D is uncertain. Looked up from germline, CDR1 is SQVTM and CDR2 is ANQGSEA. This CDR3 has 11 amino acids. The V and J ends lost 5 bases and 3 bases respectively, with 5 bases between them. The CDR3 reads CSVSGGNTIYF. The DNA of the CDR3 is TGCAGCGTTAGCGGTGGAAACACCATATATTTT.

The genes are TRBV11-2 and TRBJ2-7; 13 nucleotides line up with TRBD2. Germline trimming cut 6 bases from V and 7 bases from J; bases unmatched to any gene: 15. This CDR3 is 17 amino acids long. Germline CDR1 is SGHAT and CDR2 is FQNNGV. The CDR3 region is CASRPITGLAGVGEQYF. In DNA, the CDR3 is TGTGCCAGCAGACCTATAACAGGACTAGCGGGAGTGGGGGAGCAGTACTTC. The full variable domain, in which reference TRBV11-2 and TRBJ2-7 provide the parts outside the CDR3, is EAGVAQSPRYKIIEKRQSVAFWCNPISGHATLYWYQQILGQGPKLLIQFQNNGVVDDSQLPKDRFSAERLKGVDSTLKIQPAKLEDSAVYLCASRPITGLAGVGEQYFGPGTRLTVT.

The rearrangement links TRBV12-3 or TRBV12-4 to TRBJ2-3; the match to TRBD2 covers 7 bases. J lost 5 bases, V lost 7 bases, and 6 bases had no gene match. The length of the CDR3 is 13 residues. DNA for the CDR3: TGTGCCAGCACCCGGACGGGGGGAGATACGCAGTATTTT. Its protein is CASTRTGGDTQYF.

V is TRBV6-4 and J is TRBJ1-5; D ambiguous. Germline lookup yields CDR1 MRHNA and CDR2 SNTAGT. This CDR3 is built from 13 residues. The V and J ends lost 6 bases and 5 bases respectively, with 11 bases between them. CDR3 coding DNA: TGTGCCAGCAGCCCCGCCCGGGATCAGCCCCAGCATTTT. Translating gives CASSPARDQPQHF.

This chain uses TRBV30 with TRBJ1-5; 8 nucleotides match TRBD1. The CDR3 has 15 amino acids. With 3 bases clipped from V and 4 bases from J, the junction kept 8 bases outside the gene matches. Per the germline V gene, CDR1 is GTSNPN and CDR2 is SVGIG (reference sequence). The CDR3 spells CAWRRTGNPNQPQHF. Written as DNA, the CDR3 is TGTGCCTGGAGGCGGACAGGGAACCCTAATCAGCCCCAGCATTTT.

The chain employs TRBV3-1 (or the pseudogene TRBV3-2) and TRBJ1-1, with TRBD1 matching over 7 bases. V trimming: 5 bases; J trimming: 3 bases; junction bases outside the gene matches: 3. CDR1 is LGHDT and CDR2 is YNNKEL in the germline V gene (reference sequence). The CDR3 consists of 13 residues. The CDR3: CASSYDRDTEAFF. The CDR3 DNA follows: TGTGCCAGCAGCTATGACAGGGACACTGAAGCTTTCTTT.

V usage is TRBV5-1 and J usage is TRBJ1-4; 7 nucleotides align to TRBD1. There are 15 residues in the CDR3. Germline V lookup: CDR1 SGHRS, CDR2 YFSETQ. V lost 8 bases to trimming and J lost 4 bases; unmatched junction nucleotides: 11. The CDR3 is CARQNRGTYNEKLFF. Here the CDR3 DNA reads TGCGCCAGACAGAACAGGGGAACTTATAATGAAAAACTGTTTTTT.

The chain recombines TRBV28 with TRBJ2-3; D perhaps matches TRBD2 (6 bases). The CDR3 has 15 residues. Trimming shortened V by 2 bases and J by 0 bases, and 9 bases separated the two germline ends. CDR1 MDHEN and CDR2 SYDVKM come from the germline V gene. The CDR3 sequence: CASSLGGTSTDTQYF. In nucleotides, the CDR3 is TGTGCCAGCAGTTTAGGAGGGACTAGCACAGATACGCAGTATTTT. Using reference TRBV28 and TRBJ2-3 for the parts outside the CDR3, the full variable domain is DVKVTQSSRYLVKRTGEKVFLECVQDMDHENMFWYRQDPGLGLRLIYFSYDVKMKEKGDIPEGYSVSREKKERFSLILESASTNQTSMYLCASSLGGTSTDTQYFGPGTRLTVL.